What follows are 21 T cell receptor beta chains derived from one specimen sequenced in a study of vaccination effects on CD4 cells after COVID-19 (dated by TCRdb to 2022 to 2024). These receptors have no known antigen. In the ViraFEST assay, PBMC were stimulated with viral peptide pools, and TCR sequencing was then used to find antigen-specific CD4+ T cell clonotypes based on their expansion. After less than eleven days of culture, CD4+ T cells were isolated with the EasySep CD4+ T cell isolation kit. Participants received two doses of either the BNT162b2 or the mRNA-1273 mRNA SARS-CoV-2 vaccine. Receptors were amplified or captured by the immunoSEQ multiplex PCR assay. The clones in this table, taken by TCRdb from immuneACCESS, are in-frame only. Not every clone is retained; where verified, under half of the shortfall comes from an unresolved V gene, and the cause of the rest is unknown. This sample has just under 60,000 clones in its table, and roughly 78% of those were observed once. The ten most abundant clones make up less than 2.5% of the sample.

Source: CD4+ T cells from PBMCs cultured with HCoV-OC43 spike peptides, taken after COVID-19 vaccination. The sample's cell subset or site, from its label and the paper: HCoV-OC43 spike overlapping peptide pool stimulation. Every receptor here comes from a human donor who received a COVID-19 vaccine.

The chain couples TRBV19 to TRBJ2-2; 11 bases line up with TRBD2. Trimming removed 8 bases from V and 1 base from J; junction bases left unmatched: 0. The V gene's germline CDR1 is LNHDA and CDR2 SQIVND (reference sequence). The CDR3 runs 14 residues. The CDR3 DNA reads TGTGCCAGTGGGACTAGCGGGAACACCGGGGAGCTGTTTTTT. Translation: CASGTSGNTGELFF. The full variable domain, rest sourced from reference TRBV19 and TRBJ2-2, is DGGITQSPKYLFRKEGQNVTLSCEQNLNHDAMYWYRQDPGQGLRLIYYSQIVNDFQKGDIAEGYSVSREKKESFPLTVTSAQKNPTAFYLCASGTSGNTGELFFGEGSRLTVL.

This chain joins TRBV6-5 and TRBJ1-1; 7 bases are shared with TRBD1. The CDR3 has 14 amino acids. Germline loops: CDR1 MNHEY, CDR2 SVGAGI. V lost 6 bases and J lost 1; bases outside the gene matches: 5. CDR3 region: CASSPDRKNTEAFF. DNA for the CDR3: TGTGCCAGCAGCCCGGACAGGAAGAACACTGAAGCTTTCTTT.

The chain recombines TRBV20-1 with TRBJ2-1; D not resolved. V gave up 6 bases and J gave up 9 bases, with 12 bases separating them. This CDR3 region has 11 residues. Germline CDR1 DFQATT, CDR2 SNEGSKA (reference sequence). The CDR3 loop reads CSAPALGEQFF. CDR3 sequence (DNA): TGCAGTGCCCCGGCCTTGGGTGAGCAGTTCTTC.

The chain uses TRBV7-2 and TRBJ1-2; D uncertain. The V end lost 2 bases, the J end lost 6 bases, and 19 bases lay between the germline ends. Germline CDR1 SGHTA, CDR2 FQGNSA. The CDR3 has 16 amino acids. The CDR3 here is CASSLNFRGYRNGYTF. DNA of the CDR3: TGTGCCAGCAGCTTAAATTTTCGAGGCTATAGAAATGGCTACACCTTC.

This clone occurred once. This chain uses TRBV3-1 (or the pseudogene TRBV3-2) with TRBJ1-5; the D is unclear. V lost 1 base to trimming and J lost 3 bases, with 7 bases between them. The CDR3 spans 14 residues. In germline, CDR1 is LGHDT, CDR2 YNNKEL (reference sequence). The CDR3 loop reads CASSQVGFNQPQHF. As DNA, the CDR3 is TGTGCCAGCAGCCAAGTGGGGTTCAATCAGCCCCAGCATTTT.

This clone appeared a single time. This chain links TRBV2 with TRBJ1-1; TRBD1 matches at 7 bases. The V gene end was trimmed by 8 bases and the J gene end by 2 bases; junction bases not matched to a gene: 11. The length of the CDR3 is 15 residues. Germline assignment: CDR1 SNHLY and CDR2 FYNNEI. The CDR3 loop reads CASVRQGTLNTEAFF. The CDR3 region has the DNA TGTGCCAGCGTGCGACAGGGTACCTTAAACACTGAAGCTTTCTTT.

This clone turned up a few times. V is TRBV6-5 and J is TRBJ1-4; 7 bases fit TRBD1. Trimming took 2 bases from V and 5 from J; bases not matched to a gene: 8. The germline gives CDR1 MNHEY, CDR2 SVGAGI. The CDR3 sequence is 16 residues long. DNA for the CDR3: TGTGCCAGCAGTTACCGCGACCCAGGGGGGAATGAAAAACTGTTTTTT. It yields the protein CASSYRDPGGNEKLFF.

The V call is TRBV21-1, the J call TRBJ2-7. TRBV21-1 is a pseudogene segment. This CDR3 region has 16 residues. CDR3 nucleotide sequence: TGTGCCAGCAGCAAACTAACACCCCTCCCGTCCTACGAGCAGTACGTC. This gives the protein CASSKLTPLPSYEQYV.

This chain joins TRBV6-5 and TRBJ2-2; D not certain. Germline CDR1 and CDR2: MNHEY and SVGAGI. The CDR3 is made up of 15 amino acids. V was pared by 5 bases and J by 2 bases, with 12 bases between. The CDR3 spells CASSSRVVNTGELFF. DNA of the CDR3: TGTGCCAGCAGTAGCCGAGTGGTCAACACCGGGGAGCTGTTTTTT.

The chain recombines TRBV14 with TRBJ1-4; perhaps TRBD1 as D (5 bases). CDR1 SGHDN and CDR2 FVKESK come from the germline V gene. This CDR3 is 21 amino acids long. Trimming pared 3 bases from V and 0 bases from J, leaving 26 bases between. The CDR3 nucleotides read TGTGCCAGCAGCCAGGGAGAAGGCCGGGGACGCAGTATCGCAACTAATGAAAAACTGTTTTTT. It is translated as CASSQGEGRGRSIATNEKLFF.

The chain carries TRBV28 and TRBJ1-1; TRBD1 might be the D (5 bases). The CDR3 runs 13 residues. Germline CDR1 MDHEN, CDR2 SYDVKM. Trimming pared 2 bases from V and 1 base from J, leaving 5 bases between. The CDR3 sequence: CASSLQGNTEAFF. In DNA, the CDR3 is TGTGCCAGCAGTTTACAGGGGAACACTGAAGCTTTCTTT.

The chain employs TRBV29-1 and TRBJ1-4; possibly TRBD1 for D (5 bases). The CDR3 is made up of 14 amino acids. Germline V gene lookup returns CDR1 SQVTM and CDR2 ANQGSEA. CDR3 in DNA: TGCACCAACGGGGGGAGAACAACTAATGAAAAACTGTTTTTT. It yields the protein CTNGGRTTNEKLFF.

A few counts support this clone. This sequence joins TRBV29-1 and TRBJ1-1; possibly TRBD1 for D (5 bases). Germline CDR1 is SQVTM and CDR2 is ANQGSEA. V lost 7 bases to trimming and J lost 4 bases, with 10 bases between them. The CDR3 length is 11 residues. CDR3 in amino acids: CSAPRGTEAFF. CDR3 in DNA: TGCAGCGCCCCGAGGGGCACTGAAGCTTTCTTT.

The V and J genes are TRBV19 and TRBJ2-5; TRBD1 is a possible D gene (6 bases). There are 15 residues in the CDR3. V shed 3 bases and J shed 4 bases, with 15 bases lying between them. CDR1 and CDR2 from the germline V gene are LNHDA and SQIVND (reference sequence). CDR3: CASSITGYTGETQYF. CDR3 in DNA: TGTGCCAGTAGTATTACAGGGTACACAGGAGAGACCCAGTACTTC.

The rearrangement links TRBV18 to TRBJ1-4, with no clear D. The V end was cut by 4 bases, the J end by 0 bases, with 3 bases between. Germline-derived CDR1 and CDR2 are KGHSH and LQKENI. The CDR3 extends over 13 amino acids. The CDR3 nucleotides read TGTGCCAGCTCACGGGCAACTAATGAAAAACTGTTTTTT. It is translated as CASSRATNEKLFF.

V and J are TRBV15 and TRBJ2-3, with D possibly being TRBD2 (7 bases). There are 13 residues in the CDR3. V shed 0 bases and J shed 8 bases, with 9 bases lying between them. Germline CDR1 and CDR2: LNHNV and YYDKDF (reference sequence). For the CDR3, the DNA is TGTGCCACCAGCAGAGAGGGAGGGGGTACGCAGTATTTT. Its protein is CATSREGGGTQYF.

This clone was recorded a few times. This chain connects TRBV28 to TRBJ2-7; D not certain. Deletions cut 2 bases from V and 4 bases from J, with 9 bases between. The CDR3 loop spans 13 amino acids. From germline, CDR1 is MDHEN and CDR2 SYDVKM. CDR3 sequence reads: CASSLTANYEQYV. In nucleotides, the CDR3 is TGTGCCAGCAGTTTAACAGCGAATTACGAGCAGTACGTC.

The chain carries TRBV29-1 and TRBJ2-7; unclear D gene. The CDR3 covers 12 residues. Germline CDR1 reads SQVTM; CDR2 reads ANQGSEA. V shed 7 bases and J shed 7 bases, with 17 bases lying between them. This CDR3 is CSAGNDQREQYV. CDR3 sequence (DNA): TGCAGCGCCGGAAACGACCAACGGGAGCAGTACGTC.

This chain links TRBV7-2 with TRBJ2-2; D is possibly TRBD2 (5 bases). Trimming shortened V by 2 bases and J by 8 bases, and 18 bases separated the two germline ends. Germline V gene lookup returns CDR1 SGHTA and CDR2 FQGNSA. The CDR3 contains 16 residues. The CDR3 region has the DNA TGTGCCAGCAGCTTACTTTTTATTTTGGAGGTGGGGGAGCTGTTTTTT. Translated: CASSLLFILEVGELFF.

The rearrangement links TRBV9 to TRBJ2-3, with 7 positions matching TRBD1. V shed 0 bases and J 0 bases; nucleotides not matched to a gene: 7. Germline V lookup: CDR1 SGDLS, CDR2 YYNGEE. This CDR3 has 17 residues. The CDR3 protein is CASSVAHQGVSTDTQYF. CDR3 sequence (DNA): TGTGCCAGCAGCGTAGCTCACCAGGGGGTTAGCACAGATACGCAGTATTTT.

The genes are TRBV5-1 and TRBJ2-5; the D gene is possibly TRBD2 (6 bases). V gave up 2 bases and J gave up 1 base, with 12 bases separating them. The CDR3 extends over 15 amino acids. Germline-derived CDR1 and CDR2 are SGHRS and YFSETQ. The CDR3 nucleotides read TGCGCCAGCAGCTTCGACGGGGGTTCCCAAGAGACCCAGTACTTC. Its translation: CASSFDGGSQETQYF.